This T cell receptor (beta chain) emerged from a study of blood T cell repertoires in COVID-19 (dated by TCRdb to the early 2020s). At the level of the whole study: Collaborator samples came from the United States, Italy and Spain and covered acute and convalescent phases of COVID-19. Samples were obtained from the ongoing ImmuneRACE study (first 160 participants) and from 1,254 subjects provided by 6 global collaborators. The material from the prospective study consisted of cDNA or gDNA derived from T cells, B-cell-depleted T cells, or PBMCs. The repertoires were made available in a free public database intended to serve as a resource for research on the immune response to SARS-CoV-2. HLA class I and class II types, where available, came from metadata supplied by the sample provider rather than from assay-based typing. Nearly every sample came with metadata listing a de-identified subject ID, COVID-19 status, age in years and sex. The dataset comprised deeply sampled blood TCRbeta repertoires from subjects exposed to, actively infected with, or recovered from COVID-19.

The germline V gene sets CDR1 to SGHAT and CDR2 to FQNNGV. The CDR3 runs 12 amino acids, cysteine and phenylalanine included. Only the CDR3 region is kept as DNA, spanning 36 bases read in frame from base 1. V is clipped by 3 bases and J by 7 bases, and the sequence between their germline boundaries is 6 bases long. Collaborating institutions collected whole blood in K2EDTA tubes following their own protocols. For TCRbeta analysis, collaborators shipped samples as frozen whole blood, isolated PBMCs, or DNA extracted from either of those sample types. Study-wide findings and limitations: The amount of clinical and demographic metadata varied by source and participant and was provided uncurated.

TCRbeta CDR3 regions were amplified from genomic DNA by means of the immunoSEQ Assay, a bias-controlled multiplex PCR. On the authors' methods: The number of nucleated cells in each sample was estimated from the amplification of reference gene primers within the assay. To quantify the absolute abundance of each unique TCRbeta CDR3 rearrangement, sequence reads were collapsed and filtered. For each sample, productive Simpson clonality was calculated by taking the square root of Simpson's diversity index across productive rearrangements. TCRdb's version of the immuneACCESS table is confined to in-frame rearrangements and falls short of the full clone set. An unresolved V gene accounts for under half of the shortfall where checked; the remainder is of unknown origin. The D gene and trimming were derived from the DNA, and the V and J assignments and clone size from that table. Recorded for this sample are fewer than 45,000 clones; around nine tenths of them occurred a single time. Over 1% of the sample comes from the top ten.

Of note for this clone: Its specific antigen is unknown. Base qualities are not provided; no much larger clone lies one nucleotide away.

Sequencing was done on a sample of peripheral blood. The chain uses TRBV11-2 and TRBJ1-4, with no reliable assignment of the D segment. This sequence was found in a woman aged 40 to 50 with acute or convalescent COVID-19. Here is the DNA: TGTGCCAGCAGCTTTGGGAGTGAAAAACTGTTTTTT. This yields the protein CASSFGSEKLFF.